This TCR beta chain was sequenced for a study of cytomegalovirus exposure and HLA in healthy donors. The study ran its PCR with 60 Vbeta and 13 Jbeta primers. TCRdb's table, derived via immunoSEQ multiplex PCR, lists solely in-frame clones and lacks some. The sample carries approximately 190,000 clones, roughly 84% recorded once. Looked up from germline, CDR1 is SGHVS and CDR2 is FNYEAQ. The ends were cut back, 5 bases at V and 7 bases at J, with 15 bases in the middle. The CDR3 covers 14 residues. Sequenced material: PBMCs. This rearrangement joins TRBV7-6 to TRBJ2-1, with a possible D match to TRBD1 (6 bases). This clonotype originated in a boy younger than 18 in good health and CMV-seronegative. CDR3 sequence reads: CASSLQGNWNEQFF. CDR3 coding DNA: TGTGCCAGCAGCCTACAGGGAAATTGGAATGAGCAGTTCTTC.